One sample yielded the 3 T cell receptor beta chains listed below, sequenced in a study of T-cell memory formation after mild COVID-19. Via MiXCR, TCRdb re-called the 5' RACE reads, giving one row per CDR3 protein. The sample contains about 440,000 distinct CDR3 sequences, approximately 20% of which appear only once. Sample: PBMCs or a T cell subset sorted from them (not recorded which). These receptors were taken from an adult woman who had mild COVID-19 (a few samples of this study predate the infection). Cell type and time point are not known.

J is TRBJ1-2 and V is TRBV5-6; tentative D call: TRBD1 (5 bases). The ends were cut back, 4 bases at V and 2 bases at J, with 12 bases in the middle. Germline CDR1 and CDR2: SGHDT and YYEEEE. This CDR3 is 14 amino acids long. In DNA form, the CDR3 reads TGTGCCAGCAGCGACAACAGGAGAAACTATGGCTACACCTTC. Translation gives CASSDNRRNYGYTF.

This rearrangement joins TRBV9 to TRBJ1-6; no clear D. The CDR3 covers 15 residues. The V end lost 0 bases, the J end lost 6 bases, and 10 bases lay between the germline ends. CDR1 is SGDLS and CDR2 is YYNGEE in the germline V gene. The CDR3 spells CASSVALAPNSPLHF. CDR3 DNA: TGTGCCAGCAGCGTAGCGCTCGCACCTAATTCACCCCTCCACTTT.

The gene calls are TRBV5-5 and TRBJ2-7, with D hard to call. Germline V gene data show CDR1 as SGHKS and CDR2 as YYEKEE (reference sequence). V shed 0 bases and J shed 3 bases, with 10 bases lying between them. This CDR3 is 14 amino acids long. This chain's CDR3 is CASSLGTENYEQYF. CDR3 nucleotides: TGTGCCAGCAGCTTGGGTACGGAGAACTACGAGCAGTACTTC.